This entry features one TCR beta chain sequence. As originally analysed: By means of reference gene primer amplification, nucleated cell counts were estimated. Sequencing used immunoSEQ multiplex PCR; TCRdb keeps in-frame clones, though not all of them. V and J calls and clone size are as listed in that table; D and trimming were resolved from the DNA. Found here are a few hundred thousand clones, 89% of them singletons; the top ten hold around 6%. This sample was taken from a study of blood T cell repertoires in COVID-19. For the study at large: Whether acute or convalescent, the COVID-19 samples came from the United States, Italy and Spain. PBMCs, B-cell-depleted T cells, or T cells were the source of the cDNA or gDNA that made up the material.

Germline CDR1 is SGDLS and CDR2 is YYNGEE. The CDR3 extends over 15 amino acids. Trimming shortened V by 0 bases and J by 4 bases, and 14 bases separated the two germline ends. This TCR derives from a young man who had recovered from COVID-19. V and J are TRBV9 and TRBJ2-7; perhaps TRBD2 as D (7 bases). The sample consisted of peripheral blood. The CDR3 reads CASSVAGAGVYEQYF. DNA for the CDR3: TGTGCCAGCAGCGTAGCAGGGGCGGGAGTTTACGAGCAGTACTTC.